This T cell receptor beta chain was captured by sequencing in a study of blood T cell repertoires in COVID-19. The wider study: Sites across the United States, Italy and Spain contributed samples from acute and convalescent COVID-19. From T cells, B-cell-depleted T cells, or PBMCs came the material, which was cDNA or gDNA.

CDR1 and CDR2 (germline): LNHNV, YYDKDF (reference sequence). The CDR3 totals 16 residues. The ends lost 3 bases at V and 5 bases at J; junction bases unmatched: 11. As processed by the authors: Estimated nucleated cell counts came from reference gene primer amplification. The table came from immunoSEQ multiplex PCR; TCRdb's copy has only in-frame clones and leaves some out. V and J calls and clone size are as listed in that table; D and trimming were resolved from the DNA. The table includes around 250,000 clones, 86% detected once. Those who participated ranged in age from roughly 18 to 100 years and resided in 20 to 30 US areas.

This TCR came from a man younger than 35 who had recovered from COVID-19. The source material was PBMCs or T cells enriched from blood (not recorded which). The chain employs TRBV15 and TRBJ2-5; 8 bases fit TRBD1. This chain's CDR3 is CATSSAPGGRPETQYF. In DNA form, the CDR3 reads TGTGCCACCAGCAGTGCCCCAGGGGGCCGGCCTGAGACCCAGTACTTC.